Below, 25 T cell receptor beta chains from the same sample are listed, as sequenced in a study of regulatory T cells in long-lasting Graves disease. The time point here: newly diagnosed GD, antithyroid drugs for less than 3 months. Making the TCR library involved RNA that had been extracted from PBMCs. Arm-PCR of CDR3 regions and iRepertoire HTBI primers were used to build TCR beta libraries. TCRdb independently ran MiXCR on the multiplex PCR reads; one entry per CDR3 protein. The repertoire holds 500,000 to 700,000 distinct CDR3 sequences, less than 20% seen once, with about 20% in the top ten. These data also formed part of another study, on T cells in Graves' hyperthyroidism and ophthalmopathy.

This specimen was peripheral blood mononuclear cells (PBMCs), taken at new diagnosis, from a patient treated with antithyroid drugs. Every receptor here comes from a woman aged 25 to 39 with Graves disease.

The J gene is TRBJ2-1, the V gene TRBV3-1; D is undetermined. Germline CDR1 and CDR2: LGHDT and YNNKEL (reference sequence). The CDR3 runs 12 residues. With 4 bases removed from V and 3 bases from J, the gap between germline ends came to 4 bases. For the CDR3, the DNA is TGTGCCAGCAGCCGAATCTACAATGAGCAGTTCTTC. Translation: CASSRIYNEQFF.

The chain recombines TRBV20-1 with TRBJ1-6, with TRBD1 matching over 9 bases. This CDR3 spans 15 amino acids. With V trimmed by 0 bases and J by 7 bases, 4 bases remained unmatched. Germline loops: CDR1 DFQATT, CDR2 SNEGSKA (reference sequence). CDR3 protein: CSARDSGTGNSPLHF. In DNA form, the CDR3 reads TGCAGTGCTAGAGATTCCGGGACAGGGAATTCACCCCTCCACTTT.

This clonotype was counted at least ten times. V and J are TRBV7-9 and TRBJ2-7, with a weak D call TRBD2 (6 bases). Germline V lookup: CDR1 SEHNR, CDR2 FQNEAQ (reference sequence). With 0 bases removed from V and 5 bases from J, the gap between germline ends came to 11 bases. This CDR3 comprises 14 residues. The CDR3 DNA follows: TGTGCCAGCAGCTTAGCCCTGGGAGGAAACGAGCAGTACTTC. Translating it yields CASSLALGGNEQYF.

The chain has TRBV6-1 and TRBJ1-2; D is undetermined. Trimming cost V 6 bases and J 8 bases, with 13 bases left between them. The CDR3 loop spans 12 amino acids. Germline lookup yields CDR1 MNHNS and CDR2 SASEGT. Here the CDR3 reads CASSPPSYGYTF. In DNA form, the CDR3 reads TGTGCCAGCAGCCCCCCGTCCTACGGCTACACCTTC.

Regarding this clonotype: Since a much larger clone is just one base distant, this may be a read error. This chain connects TRBV2 to TRBJ2-7; a weak D match, TRBD2 (6 bases). CDR1 is SNHLY, CDR2 FYNNEI, per germline. The CDR3 spans 15 residues. The CDR3 here is CASSAEAGLVYVQYF. The CDR3 bases are TGTGCCAGCAGTGCCGAAGCGGGCCTCGTTTACGTGCAGTACTTC.

This clonotype was counted only a few times. CDR3 bases: TGTGCCATCAGCCCCGGACTCAATGAGCAGTTCTTC. This translates into CAISPGLNEQFF. This chain uses TRBV10-3 with TRBJ2-1; D perhaps matches TRBD2 (5 bases). This CDR3 is built from 12 residues. The germline CDR1 and CDR2 sequences are ENHRY and SYGVKD. V shed 6 bases and J shed 6 bases, with 9 bases lying between them.

Ten or more counts support this clonotype. The chain couples TRBV2 to TRBJ2-5; D uncertain. V was shortened by 8 bases and J by 7 bases, with 26 bases between the two germline ends. The CDR3 runs to 16 residues. From germline, CDR1 is SNHLY and CDR2 FYNNEI. CDR3 in DNA: TGTGCCAGCCGGCCACTACGGACGGATCGTTTTCGGACCCAGTACTTC. Residues: CASRPLRTDRFRTQYF.

This clonotype was observed many times. The chain links TRBV2 to TRBJ2-1; D unresolved. This CDR3 contains 15 residues. Germline-derived CDR1 and CDR2 are SNHLY and FYNNEI. V was trimmed by 6 bases and J by 4 bases, leaving 16 bases between them. Here the CDR3 DNA reads TGTGCCAGCAGCTTAACCGGTGGGTCTTACAATGAGCAGTTCTTC. This sequence encodes CASSLTGGSYNEQFF.

This clonotype occurred a few times. The chain joins TRBV3-1 to TRBJ2-3; TRBD2 matches 8 bases. The V and J ends lost 2 bases and 2 bases, in that order; junction bases with no gene match: 3. The length of the CDR3 is 15 residues. Germline V gives CDR1 LGHDT, CDR2 YNNKEL (reference sequence). DNA for the CDR3: TGTGCCAGCAGCCAAACTAGCGGCCCCACAGATACGCAGTATTTT. This codes for CASSQTSGPTDTQYF.

The CDR3 here is CSARRDRAWGELFF. In DNA, the CDR3 is TGCAGTGCACGGAGGGACAGAGCTTGGGGGGAGCTGTTTTTT. This chain uses TRBV20-1 with TRBJ2-2; perhaps TRBD1 as D (7 bases). The CDR3 runs to 14 residues. V was pared by 6 bases and J by 8 bases, with 19 bases between. Germline V CDR1 and CDR2: DFQATT, SNEGSKA (reference sequence).

This rearrangement joins TRBV28 to TRBJ1-6, with D perhaps TRBD1 (5 bases). CDR1 and CDR2 from the germline V gene are MDHEN and SYDVKM. The CDR3 loop spans 15 amino acids. Trimming removed 5 bases from V and 6 bases from J, with 14 bases in between. CDR3 protein: CASSQGTSVNSPLHF. For the CDR3, the DNA is TGTGCCAGCAGTCAAGGGACCTCAGTTAATTCACCCCTCCACTTT.

This clonotype has ten or more counts. The chain has TRBV6-5 and TRBJ2-1; TRBD1 is a possible D gene (6 bases). Germline-derived CDR1 and CDR2 are MNHEY and SVGAGI. The CDR3 is made up of 14 amino acids. Deletions cut 2 bases from V and 4 bases from J, with 9 bases between. Here the CDR3 DNA reads TGTGCCAGCAGTTACACGGACAGTTACAATGAGCAGTTCTTC. This codes for CASSYTDSYNEQFF.

There are many counts of this clonotype. The genes are TRBV2 and TRBJ2-6; D remains unclear. Looked up from germline, CDR1 is SNHLY and CDR2 is FYNNEI. The V gene lost 5 bases and the J gene lost 8 bases, with 4 bases spanning the gap. The CDR3 is 11 amino acids. The CDR3, as DNA: TGTGCCAGCAGTAAAACCAACGTCCTGACTTTC. Amino acids: CASSKTNVLTF. Together with reference TRBV2 and TRBJ2-6, the CDR3 gives the full variable domain: EPEVTQTPSHQVTQMGQEVILRCVPISNHLYFYWYRQILGQKVEFLVSFYNNEISEKSEIFDDQFSVERPDGSNFTLKIRSTKLEDSAMYFCASSKTNVLTFGAGSRLTVL.

The chain couples TRBV2 to TRBJ1-5; the D gene is possibly TRBD1 (5 bases). The CDR3 is made up of 13 amino acids. V dropped 8 bases and J dropped 5 bases, with 13 bases sitting between them. Germline-derived CDR1 and CDR2 are SNHLY and FYNNEI. This CDR3 is CASADSSHQPQHF. The CDR3, as DNA: TGTGCCAGCGCTGACAGTTCTCATCAGCCCCAGCATTTT.

In its sample, this clonotype was seen many times. J is TRBJ1-2 and V is TRBV5-6; weak D call: TRBD1 (5 bases). This CDR3 spans 14 amino acids. Germline CDR1 and CDR2: SGHDT and YYEEEE. The V end lost 0 bases, the J end lost 4 bases, and 10 bases lay between the germline ends. This CDR3 reads CASSLGPGTYGYTF. The DNA of the CDR3 is TGTGCCAGCAGCTTGGGGCCGGGGACCTATGGCTACACCTTC.

The chain uses TRBV19 and TRBJ1-1; D is undetermined. V lost 10 bases and J lost 0, with 12 bases in between. This CDR3 region has 13 residues. CDR1 is LNHDA, CDR2 SQIVND, per germline (reference sequence). CDR3 sequence (DNA): TGTGCCACTGCCCCTCGGATGAACACTGAAGCTTTCTTT. It encodes CATAPRMNTEAFF. Complete variable domain (other parts from reference TRBV19 and TRBJ1-1): DGGITQSPKYLFRKEGQNVTLSCEQNLNHDAMYWYRQDPGQGLRLIYYSQIVNDFQKGDIAEGYSVSREKKESFPLTVTSAQKNPTAFYLCATAPRMNTEAFFGQGTRLTVV.

This clonotype was found many times. The chain has TRBV20-1 and TRBJ2-5; D is possibly TRBD2 (6 bases). Germline CDR1 is DFQATT and CDR2 is SNEGSKA (reference sequence). Trimming shortened V by 0 bases and J by 5 bases, and 13 bases separated the two germline ends. The length of the CDR3 is 14 residues. This chain's CDR3 is CSARDRVGSETQYF. CDR3 coding DNA: TGCAGTGCTAGAGATCGCGTCGGGAGTGAGACCCAGTACTTC.

This clonotype has ten or more counts. CDR3 sequence (DNA): TGTGCCAGCAGTTTTCAGGGTAGGGACCCTGAAGCTTTCTTT. Protein sequence: CASSFQGRDPEAFF. The chain uses TRBV12-3 or TRBV12-4 and TRBJ1-1, with a possible D match to TRBD1 (5 bases). The ends were cut back, 3 bases at V and 6 bases at J, with 14 bases in the middle. CDR3 length: 14 amino acids.

This clonotype appeared many times. V gene TRBV28 combines with J gene TRBJ1-3; D gene uncertain. The germline V gene encodes CDR1 MDHEN and CDR2 SYDVKM. This CDR3 contains 14 residues. Trimming removed 3 bases at V and 0 bases at J, with 6 bases between. The CDR3 loop is CASSFRDSGNTIYF. CDR3 nucleotide sequence: TGTGCCAGCAGTTTCCGCGACTCTGGAAACACCATATATTTT.

This clonotype has a count of ten or more. The rearrangement joins TRBV15 to TRBJ1-1, with TRBD1 identical over 8 bases. This CDR3 comprises 15 residues. Germline lookup yields CDR1 LNHNV and CDR2 YYDKDF (reference sequence). The V and J ends lost 1 base and 1 base, in that order; junction bases with no gene match: 2. For the CDR3, the DNA is TGTGCCACCAGCAGAGCGACAGGGGCGAACACTGAAGCTTTCTTT. This codes for CATSRATGANTEAFF.

The chain joins TRBV29-1 to TRBJ1-2; D unclear. Germline V gene lookup returns CDR1 SQVTM and CDR2 ANQGSEA. The CDR3 covers 13 residues. V lost 4 bases and J lost 1, with 10 bases in between. CDR3 sequence (DNA): TGCAGCGTTGGAGAGGGCCTTAACTATGGCTACACCTTC. Translating gives CSVGEGLNYGYTF.

This chain uses TRBV5-1 with TRBJ1-1; weak D call: TRBD1 (5 bases). This CDR3 region has 15 residues. V was cut by 0 bases and J by 0 bases, with 9 bases left in between. CDR1 SGHRS and CDR2 YFSETQ come from the germline V gene. The CDR3 protein is CASSLARGVNTEAFF. CDR3 DNA sequence: TGCGCCAGCAGCTTGGCTCGAGGGGTGAACACTGAAGCTTTCTTT.

The V gene is TRBV10-1, the J gene TRBJ2-7; TRBD2 matches at 8 bases. CDR1 is WNHNN, CDR2 SYGVQD, per germline (reference sequence). The CDR3 covers 13 residues. V dropped 9 bases and J dropped 7; count of bases not matched to a gene: 11. CDR3 in DNA: TGCGCCAGTCTCAACGGGAGGGCCGGGGAGCAGTACTTC. It encodes CASLNGRAGEQYF.

This clonotype appeared many times. CDR3: CASSLKRGGGQETQYF. DNA for the CDR3: TGTGCCAGCAGTTTAAAGCGGGGCGGGGGGCAAGAGACCCAGTACTTC. V is TRBV12-3 or TRBV12-4 and J is TRBJ2-5; 8 bases line up with TRBD2. The CDR3 is 16 amino acids. J was trimmed by 2 bases and V by 2 bases; bases with no gene match: 7.

The chain links TRBV7-3 to TRBJ2-1, with D possibly being TRBD2 (6 bases). The better agreement between TRBJ2-5 and the DNA end casts doubt on the J call. The CDR3 contains 13 residues. Germline V gene lookup returns CDR1 SGHTA and CDR2 FQGTGA. CDR3 sequence: CASSSSAIGAQYF. For the CDR3, the DNA is TGTGCCAGCAGTTCTAGCGCCATCGGGGCCCAGTACTTC.